The present T cell receptor (beta chain) was sequenced within a study of blood T cell repertoires in COVID-19. Study-wide background: T cells, B-cell-depleted T cells, or PBMCs supplied cDNA or gDNA.

Profiling relied on immunoSEQ multiplex PCR, and the TCRdb table lists in-frame clones only, not all of them. Of under 250,000 clones listed, about 90% are singletons. This clone was counted once. This CDR3 contains 16 residues. V shed 5 bases and J shed 5 bases, with 22 bases lying between them. Germline-derived CDR1 and CDR2 are SGHRS and YFSETQ. The material sequenced was peripheral blood. This sequence joins TRBV5-1 and TRBJ2-5; D may be TRBD1 (7 bases). This receptor was obtained from a man younger than 35 with active or convalescent COVID-19. DNA of the CDR3: TGCGCCAGCAGTAAGGGCGGGACAGCACCAGGGGAGACCCAGTACTTC. Translating it yields CASSKGGTAPGETQYF.